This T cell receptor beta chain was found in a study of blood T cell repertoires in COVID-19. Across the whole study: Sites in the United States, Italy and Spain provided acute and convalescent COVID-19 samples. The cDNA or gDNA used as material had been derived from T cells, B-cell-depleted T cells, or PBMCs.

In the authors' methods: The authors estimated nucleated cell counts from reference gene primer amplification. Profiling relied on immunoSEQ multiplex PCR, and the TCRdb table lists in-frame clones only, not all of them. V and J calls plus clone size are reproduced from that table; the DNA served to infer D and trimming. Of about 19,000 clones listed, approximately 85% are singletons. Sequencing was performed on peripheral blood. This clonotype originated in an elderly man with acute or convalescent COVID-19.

The CDR3 nucleotides are TGTGCCAGCAGAGTCACAGGTCCCAACACTGAAGCTTTCTTT. Encoded protein: CASRVTGPNTEAFF. The rearrangement uses TRBV25-1 and TRBJ1-1; TRBD1 might be the D (5 bases). Germline assignment: CDR1 MGHDK and CDR2 SYGVNS. Trimming stripped 6 bases from V and 2 bases from J, with 13 bases between. This CDR3 spans 14 amino acids.